The sequence of this TCR beta chain was determined in a study of CD8+CD57+ T cells in acquired aplastic anemia. Study details: On average, sorted CD4+ and CD8+ cells gave about 3.1 ug of DNA.

Study results and limitations: Patients and controls were not found to differ significantly in CD8+ Simpson's diversity.

All patients picked for sequencing had shown, by flow cytometry, an expansion of CD8+CD57+ cells. Diagnosis of severe acquired aplastic anemia applied to all patients. The CDR3 covers 13 residues. The ends were cut back, 1 base at V and 7 bases at J, with 8 bases in the middle. CDR1 is LGHNA, CDR2 YSLEER, per germline. In regard to this clonotype: The antigen remains unidentified.

The use of genomic DNA as template underpinned the TCR beta VDJ and CDR3 profiling. TCRdb reprocessed the reads via MiXCR and lists one record per CDR3 protein. In the table there are approximately 190,000 distinct CDR3 sequences, roughly half of which are singletons. The J gene is TRBJ2-1, the V gene TRBV4-3; D is ambiguous. The sequencing sample was made of sorted CD4+, CD8+, or CD8+CD57+ T cells (not recorded which) from PBMCs. The receptor was isolated from a human donor with aplastic anemia. The CDR3 is CASSQGEWNEQFF. Written as DNA, the CDR3 is TGCGCCAGCAGCCAAGGTGAGTGGAATGAGCAGTTCTTC.